Shown below are 28 T cell receptor beta chains from a single sample sequenced in a study of Graves' ophthalmopathy and Graves' hyperthyroidism. The sequenced template was RNA, covering the TCR beta CDR3 region. Scientists carried out first-round RT-PCR using HTBI primers and then a second-round multiplex PCR. TCRdb reanalysed the multiplex PCR reads using MiXCR and keeps one entry per CDR3 protein. Altogether over a million distinct CDR3 sequences are present, approximately 35% being singletons, with the ten largest covering 11%. Specimen: peripheral blood or thyroid tissue (not recorded which). The receptors were gathered from an adult man with Graves' hyperthyroidism.

This clonotype was seen a handful of times. V gene TRBV30 combines with J gene TRBJ2-6; 10 bases map to TRBD1. Germline V lookup: CDR1 GTSNPN, CDR2 SVGIG (reference sequence). This CDR3 contains 15 residues. V dropped 8 bases and J dropped 1; count of bases not matched to a gene: 5. This chain's CDR3 is CAGGTGVSGANVLTF. CDR3 nucleotides: TGTGCCGGGGGGACAGGGGTTTCTGGGGCCAACGTCCTGACTTTC.

The chain uses TRBV7-9 and TRBJ2-7, with D perhaps TRBD1 (7 bases). Deletions cut 2 bases from V and 5 bases from J, with 10 bases between. The CDR3 length is 13 residues. The V gene's germline CDR1 is SEHNR and CDR2 FQNEAQ (reference sequence). The CDR3 region has the DNA TGTGCCAGCAGCTTACAGGGGGGCCACGAGCAGTACTTC. As protein: CASSLQGGHEQYF.

This clonotype was observed at least ten times. The chain joins TRBV7-2 to TRBJ2-5, with 7 bases that match TRBD1. CDR1 is SGHTA and CDR2 is FQGNSA in the germline V gene. Losses at the gene ends were 7 bases for V and 10 bases for J; bases not matched to a gene: 15. The CDR3 is made up of 14 amino acids. The DNA for the CDR3 is TGTGCCAGCATCCTGGACAGGACAAAAGGGGACCAGTACTTC. This translates into CASILDRTKGDQYF. The complete variable domain, with remaining parts taken from reference TRBV7-2 and TRBJ2-5, reads GAGVSQSPSNKVTEKGKDVELRCDPISGHTALYWYRQSLGQGLEFLIYFQGNSAPDKSGLPSDRFSAERTGGSVSTLTIQRTQQEDSAVYLCASILDRTKGDQYFGPGTRLLVL.

The J gene is TRBJ2-2, the V gene TRBV7-9; 9 bases are a match to TRBD2. This CDR3 is built from 16 residues. Germline assignment: CDR1 SEHNR and CDR2 FQNEAQ (reference sequence). Trimming cost V 3 bases and J 1 base; bases outside gene matches: 3. The CDR3 DNA reads TGTGCCAGCAGCTTCGCTAGCGGGATGAACACCGGGGAGCTGTTTTTT. Translated, it gives CASSFASGMNTGELFF.

This clonotype turned up a few times. The V call is TRBV19, the J call TRBJ2-2; TRBD1 matches at 10 bases. With 2 bases clipped from V and 4 bases from J, the junction kept 10 bases outside the gene matches. The CDR3 is made up of 18 amino acids. Germline V gene lookup returns CDR1 LNHDA and CDR2 SQIVND (reference sequence). The CDR3 is CASSIPGDRGLGTGELFF. CDR3 sequence (DNA): TGTGCCAGTAGTATACCGGGGGACAGGGGTCTTGGCACCGGGGAGCTGTTTTTT.

The V call is TRBV9, the J call TRBJ1-2, with D maybe TRBD1 (6 bases). Looked up from germline, CDR1 is SGDLS and CDR2 is YYNGEE. The CDR3 is 14 amino acids. V was shortened by 0 bases and J by 4 bases, with 10 bases between the two germline ends. CDR3 nucleotides: TGTGCCAGCAGCGTAGAGGACAGCGTCTATGGCTACACCTTC. Translation gives CASSVEDSVYGYTF.

Notes on this clonotype: Sequence at one end of the junction differs from germline and may be a read error. This chain joins TRBV10-2 and TRBJ2-7, with TRBD2 identical over 14 bases. CDR3 length equals 15 residues. CDR1 and CDR2 from the germline V gene are WSHSY and SAAADI. The CDR3 region has the DNA TGTGCCATCAGTGAGGGACTAGCGGGAGAGTACGAGCAGTACTTC. Its translation: CAISEGLAGEYEQYF.

This clonotype was found many times. This sequence joins TRBV19 and TRBJ1-1; D gene ambiguous. V lost 7 bases and J 3 bases, leaving 9 bases between the germline ends. This CDR3 has 12 residues. The germline V gene has CDR1 LNHDA and CDR2 SQIVND (reference sequence). CDR3 bases: TGTGCCAGTAAGGGAGGGTACACTGAAGCTTTCTTT. This gives the protein CASKGGYTEAFF.

This clonotype was counted only a few times. The J gene is TRBJ2-2, the V gene TRBV11-2; D is ambiguous. V was trimmed by 4 bases and J by 6 bases, leaving 12 bases between them. Germline assignment: CDR1 SGHAT and CDR2 FQNNGV. The CDR3 spans 14 residues. The CDR3 nucleotides are TGTGCCAGCAGCTCCCCTGAAGGCCCCGGGGAGCTGTTTTTT. This gives the protein CASSSPEGPGELFF.

There are many counts of this clonotype. J is TRBJ2-7 and V is TRBV19; 14 bases line up with TRBD2. The CDR3 extends over 17 amino acids. Trimming removed 0 bases from V and 5 bases from J; junction bases left unmatched: 6. The germline V gene encodes CDR1 LNHDA and CDR2 SQIVND (reference sequence). CDR3 in amino acids: CASSIDHPGLAGDEQYF. The CDR3 nucleotides read TGTGCCAGTAGTATAGATCACCCGGGACTAGCGGGAGACGAGCAGTACTTC.

This clonotype was counted many times. The chain employs TRBV7-9 and TRBJ1-1; 10 bases agree with TRBD1. The CDR3 covers 16 residues. Germline values: CDR1 SEHNR, CDR2 FQNEAQ (reference sequence). Unmatched junction bases numbered 13, after V lost 5 bases and J lost 7 bases. In DNA form, the CDR3 reads TGTGCCAGCAGCGACAGGGACAGGGGCGCGTTCGGTGAAGCTTTCTTT. Its translation: CASSDRDRGAFGEAFF.

The rearrangement links TRBV12-3 or TRBV12-4 to TRBJ1-2; the match to TRBD1 covers 7 bases. This CDR3 has 15 amino acids. V was clipped by 5 bases and J by 6 bases; unmatched bases: 12. DNA of the CDR3: TGTGCCAGCAGTGCAACAGGGGACCCGAAAAATGGCTACACCTTC. Protein sequence: CASSATGDPKNGYTF.

This clonotype occurred many times. The rearrangement joins TRBV11-2 to TRBJ1-1, with unresolved D. The CDR3 covers 11 residues. Germline CDR1 SGHAT, CDR2 FQNNGV. V lost 4 bases and J lost 2, with 2 bases in between. CDR3 region: CASSCNTEAFF. For the CDR3, the DNA is TGTGCCAGCAGCTGTAACACTGAAGCTTTCTTT.

This clonotype was counted ten times or more. This sequence joins TRBV6-5 and TRBJ2-7, with a tentative D call TRBD1 (6 bases). Germline loops: CDR1 MNHEY, CDR2 SVGAGI. The CDR3 contains 13 residues. V was shortened by 6 bases and J by 6 bases, with 15 bases between the two germline ends. The CDR3 region is CASRGRGIPEQYF. Here the CDR3 DNA reads TGTGCCAGCAGGGGCAGGGGCATTCCCGAGCAGTACTTC.

The sample holds many counts of this clonotype. CDR3 nucleotides: TGCAGTGCTAGACTGGGACTAGTTAACGGCTACGAGCAGTACTTC. Amino acids: CSARLGLVNGYEQYF. This chain joins TRBV20-1 and TRBJ2-7, with 8 bases fitting TRBD2. In germline, CDR1 is DFQATT, CDR2 SNEGSKA (reference sequence). The V gene end was trimmed by 2 bases and the J gene end by 3 bases; junction bases not matched to a gene: 9. The CDR3 has 15 amino acids.

This clonotype showed up many times. The junction departs from germline at one end; a sequencing error may be responsible. The chain joins TRBV7-8 to TRBJ1-3; no reliable D call. CDR1 and CDR2 (germline): SGHVS, FQNEAQ. The CDR3 contains 16 residues. CDR3 bases: TGCGCCAGCAGCCGCGCGGCGGCCTGGGAGCGAAACACCATATATTTT. This gives the protein CASSRAAAWERNTIYF.

A single count supports this clonotype. V usage is TRBV7-2 and J usage is TRBJ2-7, with TRBD1 identical over 10 bases. The CDR3 is 15 amino acids. Germline trimming cut 4 bases from V and 2 bases from J; bases unmatched to any gene: 5. Germline CDR1 is SGHTA and CDR2 is FQGNSA. CDR3 sequence reads: CASSSGQGRAYEQYF. CDR3 nucleotides: TGTGCCAGCAGCTCGGGACAGGGGAGAGCCTACGAGCAGTACTTC.

The chain uses TRBV5-1 and TRBJ2-2, with D possibly being TRBD1 (5 bases). Germline lookup yields CDR1 SGHRS and CDR2 YFSETQ. The CDR3 runs to 15 residues. Trimming left V 0 bases short and J 5 bases short, with 11 bases between. CDR3 bases: TGCGCCAGCAGCTTGGAGGGGTTGGAGACCGGGGAGCTGTTTTTT. It codes for CASSLEGLETGELFF.

This chain links TRBV13 with TRBJ2-2; TRBD1 might be the D (7 bases). The CDR3 is made up of 14 amino acids. CDR1 is PRHDT, CDR2 FYEKMQ, per germline (reference sequence). V lost 10 bases and J lost 4, with 16 bases in between. CDR3 loop: CATASGGLTGELFF. CDR3 bases: TGTGCCACCGCCTCAGGGGGACTCACCGGGGAGCTGTTTTTT.

In its sample, this clonotype was seen a few times. The DNA for the CDR3 is TGCAGTGCTAGGAAGGAGGCGGAAAACTTCTATAATTCACCCCTCCACTTT. Its translation: CSARKEAENFYNSPLHF. This chain connects TRBV20-1 to TRBJ1-6; D is unclear. This CDR3 comprises 17 residues. Between the trimmed V and J ends, which lost 3 bases and 3 bases, there was a span of 18 bases. Per the germline V gene, CDR1 is DFQATT and CDR2 is SNEGSKA (reference sequence).

This sequence joins TRBV24-1 and TRBJ2-5; weak D call: TRBD2 (5 bases). The CDR3 runs to 17 residues. From germline, CDR1 is KGHDR and CDR2 SFDVKD. Trimming stripped 6 bases from V and 5 bases from J, with 24 bases between. The CDR3 DNA reads as TGTGCCACCAGTAGCTCTCGGGGAGCTGAACAGCGGGAGACCCAGTACTTC. Amino acid sequence: CATSSSRGAEQRETQYF.

The genes are TRBV7-9 and TRBJ1-4; D gene unclear. There are 18 residues in the CDR3. Germline V gene sequence: CDR1 SEHNR, CDR2 FQNEAQ (reference sequence). With 2 bases removed from V and 7 bases from J, the gap between germline ends came to 23 bases. CDR3 DNA: TGTGCCAGCAGCTTATCGGCAGGAAATATTGAGTTTGGTGAAAAACTGTTTTTT. Its translation: CASSLSAGNIEFGEKLFF.

This clonotype was recorded at least ten times. The chain carries TRBV19 and TRBJ2-2, with D perhaps TRBD1 (6 bases). Germline V CDR1 and CDR2: LNHDA, SQIVND (reference sequence). The V end was cut by 4 bases, the J end by 3 bases, with 15 bases between. The CDR3 spans 16 residues. The CDR3: CASSKIGGVDTGELFF. The CDR3 DNA reads as TGTGCCAGTAGTAAGATAGGGGGAGTCGACACCGGGGAGCTGTTTTTT.

This clonotype was seen a handful of times. The CDR3 here is CASSYGGTSNQPQHF. The CDR3 DNA is TGTGCCAGCAGTTACGGGGGGACAAGCAATCAGCCCCAGCATTTT. V and J are TRBV6-5 and TRBJ1-5, with D maybe TRBD1 (6 bases). CDR1 is MNHEY and CDR2 is SVGAGI in the germline V gene. V lost 2 bases, J lost 1 base, and 9 bases lay in between. CDR3 length equals 15 residues.

This clonotype was detected a few times. The chain employs TRBV9 and TRBJ2-2; 13 nucleotides align to TRBD2. Germline V gives CDR1 SGDLS, CDR2 YYNGEE. This CDR3 has 16 amino acids. J was trimmed by 8 bases and V by 4 bases; bases with no gene match: 8. The CDR3 reads CASSRGLAGVRGELFF. The DNA for the CDR3 is TGTGCCAGCAGCCGTGGACTAGCGGGGGTGAGAGGGGAGCTGTTTTTT. Looking up the rest from reference TRBV9 and TRBJ2-2 gives the full variable domain: DSGVTQTPKHLITATGQRVTLRCSPRSGDLSVYWYQQSLDQGLQFLIQYYNGEERAKGNILERFSAQQFPDLHSELNLSSLELGDSALYFCASSRGLAGVRGELFFGEGSRLTVL.

The gene calls are TRBV25-1 and TRBJ1-4; D unclear. Trimming stripped 6 bases from V and 7 bases from J, with 15 bases between. The CDR3 consists of 14 residues. Germline V CDR1 and CDR2: MGHDK, SYGVNS. CDR3 DNA: TGTGCCAGCAGCTTAATCCTCGAGGGTGAAAAACTGTTTTTT. Its translation is CASSLILEGEKLFF.

The genes are TRBV12-3 or TRBV12-4 and TRBJ1-1; D may be TRBD1 (6 bases). This CDR3 spans 14 amino acids. The V and J ends lost 3 bases and 4 bases respectively, with 12 bases between them. The chain's CDR3 is CASSFRGGTTEAFF. CDR3 coding DNA: TGTGCCAGCAGTTTCAGGGGAGGGACCACTGAAGCTTTCTTT.

V gene TRBV7-9 combines with J gene TRBJ2-7; tentatively, D is TRBD1 (5 bases). This CDR3 is 16 amino acids long. Deletions cut 1 base from V and 0 bases from J, with 13 bases between. CDR1 SEHNR and CDR2 FQNEAQ come from the germline V gene (reference sequence). The CDR3 protein is CASSLESLGASYEQYF. The CDR3 DNA sequence: TGTGCCAGCAGCTTAGAGTCCCTTGGGGCCTCCTACGAGCAGTACTTC.